This TCR beta chain stems from a study of human T cells and chemical hapten exposure. As for the study in general: The sensitizing agent was 2% DPC, placed on roughly 2 cm by roughly 2 cm of upper inner arm skin. Whole-study results and caveats: Higher patch test scores went with higher counts of PT1 expanded TCRs.

The sample's time point: pre-sensitization, week 0. The treatment: therapeutic diphenylcyclopropenone sensitization with weekly scalp DPC. Unique molecular identifiers were linked by the library to individual cDNA molecules. TCRdb recomputed calls from the RACE reads with MiXCR, one row per CDR3 protein. This sample has under 95,000 distinct CDR3 sequences; 8.5% occur once, and the top ten carry 2.6%. The table lists this clonotype with many counts. Its cognate antigen is unknown. This sequence was found in a middle-aged man with alopecia areata. Some clones in this sample may be carry-over from other donors' samples. This material consisted of whole blood, taken in connection with sensitization to the hapten diphenylcyclopropenone (DPC).

CDR3 bases: TGCAGCGTTGTGCCAGAGAACGAGGATGAAAAACTGTTTTTT. Its protein is CSVVPENEDEKLFF. V usage is TRBV29-1 and J usage is TRBJ1-4; D not resolved. Germline V lookup: CDR1 SQVTM, CDR2 ANQGSEA. The CDR3 extends over 14 amino acids. Trimming shortened V by 4 bases and J by 6 bases, and 15 bases separated the two germline ends.